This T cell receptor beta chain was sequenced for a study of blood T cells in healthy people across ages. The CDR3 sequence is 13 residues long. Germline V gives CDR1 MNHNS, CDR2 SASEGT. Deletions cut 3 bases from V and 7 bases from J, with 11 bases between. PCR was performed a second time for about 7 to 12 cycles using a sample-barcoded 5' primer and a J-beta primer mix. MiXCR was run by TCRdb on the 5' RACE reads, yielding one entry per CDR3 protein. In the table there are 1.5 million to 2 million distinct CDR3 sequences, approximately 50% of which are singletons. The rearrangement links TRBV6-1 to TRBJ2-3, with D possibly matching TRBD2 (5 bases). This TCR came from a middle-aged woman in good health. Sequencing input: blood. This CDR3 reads CASSERGPYTQYF. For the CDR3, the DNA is TGTGCCAGCAGTGAGCGCGGGCCTTATACGCAGTATTTT.